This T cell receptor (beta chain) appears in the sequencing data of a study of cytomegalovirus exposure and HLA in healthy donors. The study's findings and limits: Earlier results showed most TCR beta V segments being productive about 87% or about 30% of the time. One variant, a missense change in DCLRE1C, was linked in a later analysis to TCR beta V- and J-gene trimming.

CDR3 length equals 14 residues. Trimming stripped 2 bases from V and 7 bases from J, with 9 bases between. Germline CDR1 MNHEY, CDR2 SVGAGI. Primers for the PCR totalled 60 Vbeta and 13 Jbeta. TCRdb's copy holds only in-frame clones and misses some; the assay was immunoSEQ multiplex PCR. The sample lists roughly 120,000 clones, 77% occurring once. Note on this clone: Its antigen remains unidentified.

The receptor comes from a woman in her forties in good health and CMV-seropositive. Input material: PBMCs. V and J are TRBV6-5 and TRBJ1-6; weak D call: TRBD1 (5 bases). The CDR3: CASSYTTANSPLHF. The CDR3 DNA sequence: TGTGCCAGCAGTTACACGACAGCAAATTCACCCCTCCACTTT.